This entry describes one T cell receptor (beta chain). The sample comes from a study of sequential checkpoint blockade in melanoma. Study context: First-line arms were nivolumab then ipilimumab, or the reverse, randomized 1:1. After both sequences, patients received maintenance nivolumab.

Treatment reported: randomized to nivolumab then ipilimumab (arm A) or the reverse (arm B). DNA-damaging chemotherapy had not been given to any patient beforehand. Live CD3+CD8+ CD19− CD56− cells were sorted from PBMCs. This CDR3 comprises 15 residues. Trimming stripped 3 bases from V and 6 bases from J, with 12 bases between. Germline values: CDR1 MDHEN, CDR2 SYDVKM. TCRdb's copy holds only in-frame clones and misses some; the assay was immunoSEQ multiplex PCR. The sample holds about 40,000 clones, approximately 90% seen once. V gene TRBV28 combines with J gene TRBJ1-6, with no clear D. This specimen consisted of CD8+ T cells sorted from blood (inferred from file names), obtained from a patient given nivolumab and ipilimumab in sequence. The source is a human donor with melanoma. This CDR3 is CASSFRSGINSPLHF. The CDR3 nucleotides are TGTGCCAGCAGTTTTCGGTCGGGGATTAATTCACCCCTCCACTTT. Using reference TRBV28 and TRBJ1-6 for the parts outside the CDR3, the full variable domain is DVKVTQSSRYLVKRTGEKVFLECVQDMDHENMFWYRQDPGLGLRLIYFSYDVKMKEKGDIPEGYSVSREKKERFSLILESASTNQTSMYLCASSFRSGINSPLHFGNGTRLTVT.